Below, one TCR beta chain is given with its context. Given a much more abundant clone one base away, this may be a read error. The source of the sample is a study of T cells in Graves' hyperthyroidism and ophthalmopathy. TCR beta CDR3 sequences were amplified from RNA transcripts. When the TCR CDR3 underwent first-round RT-PCR, the HTBI primer set was used. TCRdb itself ran the multiplex PCR reads through MiXCR, one entry per CDR3 protein. The profile shows hundreds of thousands of distinct CDR3 sequences, 15% of them singletons. The CDR3 is 15 amino acids. Germline CDR1 is LGHDT and CDR2 is YNNKEL (reference sequence).

Sequenced input: blood. The sequence was collected from a woman in her 30s with Graves' hyperthyroidism. The V gene is TRBV3-1, the J gene TRBJ1-5, with D hard to call. CDR3 sequence (DNA): TGTGCCAGCAGCCAAGGGGCGTATAGCAATCGGCCCCAGCATTTT. Protein sequence: CASSQGAYSNRPQHF.